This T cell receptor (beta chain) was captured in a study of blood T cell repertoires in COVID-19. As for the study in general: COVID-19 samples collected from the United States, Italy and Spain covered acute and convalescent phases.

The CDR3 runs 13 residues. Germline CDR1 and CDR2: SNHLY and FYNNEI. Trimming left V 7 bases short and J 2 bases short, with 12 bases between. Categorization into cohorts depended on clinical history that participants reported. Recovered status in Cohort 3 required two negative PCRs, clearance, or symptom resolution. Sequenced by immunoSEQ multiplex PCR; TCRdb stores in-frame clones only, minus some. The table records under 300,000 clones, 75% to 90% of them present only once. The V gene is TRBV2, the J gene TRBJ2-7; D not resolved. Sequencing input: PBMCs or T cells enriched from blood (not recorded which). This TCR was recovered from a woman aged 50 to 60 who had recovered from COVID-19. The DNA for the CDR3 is TGTGCCAGCAACCCCGAGGTTACCTACGAGCAGTACTTC. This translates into CASNPEVTYEQYF.